A selection of T cell receptor beta chains follows, all from one sample in a study of Ad26.COV2.S vaccination and SARS-CoV-2 variants. The method was immunoSEQ multiplex PCR; TCRdb's version includes in-frame clones alone and lacks a portion of them. Among about 430,000 clones listed, 80% to 95% were seen once. This specimen was peripheral blood, taken in a trial of Ad26.COV2.S vaccine versus placebo. The receptors here all came from a person between 18 and 60 years old who received the Ad26.COV2.S COVID-19 vaccine or a placebo. Each CDR3 is given with its conserved first and last residue. D genes are given only for firm matches. The size field is filled for only some rows; it gives once, few, many or a size class.

V: TRBV7-8
size: -
J: TRBJ2-3
D: -
CDR3: CASSLYRPRTDTQYF
DNA: TGTGCCAGCAGTCTGTACAGACCTCGCACAGATACGCAGTATTTT

V: TRBV28
size: -
J: TRBJ1-4
D: TRBD1
CDR3: CASSDTQGAHEKLFF
DNA: TGTGCCAGCAGTGACACACAGGGGGCGCATGAAAAACTGTTTTTT

V: TRBV5-7
size: -
J: TRBJ1-4
D: -
CDR3: CASSSTGHGREKLFF
DNA: TGTGCCAGCAGCAGTACAGGTCATGGTAGAGAAAAACTGTTTTTT

V: TRBV7-7
size: few
J: TRBJ2-3
D: -
CDR3: CASSQGGGDTQYF
DNA: TGTGCTAGCAGCCAGGGGGGGGGAGATACGCAGTATTTT

V: TRBV5-1
size: -
J: TRBJ2-7
D: TRBD1
CDR3: CASSMAGQGAYEQYF
DNA: TGCGCCAGCAGCATGGCGGGACAGGGGGCTTACGAGCAGTACTTC

V: TRBV9
size: -
J: TRBJ2-3
D: -
CDR3: CASSAIYTDTQYF
DNA: TGTGCCAGCAGCGCAATATACACAGATACGCAGTATTTT

V: TRBV2
size: -
J: TRBJ1-1
D: TRBD1
CDR3: CASSEGTGLFREAFF
DNA: TGTGCCAGCAGTGAAGGGACAGGGTTATTTAGAGAAGCTTTCTTT

V: TRBV4-1
size: -
J: TRBJ2-6
D: -
CDR3: CASSHPPGTSGANVLTF
DNA: TGCGCCAGCAGCCACCCCCCTGGAACGTCTGGGGCCAACGTCCTGACTTTC

V: TRBV19
size: -
J: TRBJ1-2
D: TRBD1
CDR3: CASSIAGQAGYGYTF
DNA: TGTGCCAGTAGTATAGCGGGACAGGCCGGCTATGGCTACACCTTC

V: TRBV6-5
size: -
J: TRBJ1-6
D: -
CDR3: CATAGAPGNSPLHF
DNA: TGTGCCACCGCAGGCGCCCCTGGGAATTCACCCCTCCACTTT

V: TRBV5-1
size: -
J: TRBJ1-1
D: TRBD1
CDR3: CASSLPGGTEAFF
DNA: TGCGCCAGCAGCCTCCCAGGGGGCACTGAAGCTTTCTTT

V: TRBV12-5
size: -
J: TRBJ2-6
D: TRBD2
CDR3: CASVGGGSGANVLTF
DNA: TGTGCTAGTGTTGGGGGGGGCTCTGGGGCCAACGTCCTGACTTTC

V: TRBV28
size: once
J: TRBJ1-5
D: TRBD1
CDR3: CASSHRTGLNQPQHF
DNA: TGTGCCAGCAGTCATAGGACAGGCCTAAATCAGCCCCAGCATTTT

V: TRBV28
size: -
J: TRBJ1-4
D: TRBD1
CDR3: CASSQRQGANEKLFF
DNA: TGTGCCAGCAGTCAAAGACAGGGGGCAAATGAAAAACTGTTTTTT

V: TRBV19
size: -
J: TRBJ2-1
D: TRBD1
CDR3: CASIRRTGSYNEQFF
DNA: TGTGCCAGTATCCGGAGGACAGGGTCCTACAATGAGCAGTTCTTC

V: TRBV19
size: -
J: TRBJ1-2
D: TRBD1
CDR3: CASSWTRTGDYGYTF
DNA: TGTGCCAGTAGTTGGACCCGGACAGGAGACTATGGCTACACCTTC

V: TRBV3-1/TRBV3-2
size: -
J: TRBJ2-7
D: TRBD1
CDR3: CASSQDRGQGYEQYF
DNA: TGTGCCAGCAGCCAAGATCGGGGACAGGGCTACGAGCAGTACTTC

V: TRBV7-2
size: -
J: TRBJ1-2
D: TRBD1
CDR3: CASRTGQGPSGYTF
DNA: TGTGCCAGCAGGACTGGACAGGGTCCCTCTGGCTACACCTTC

V: TRBV11-2
size: -
J: TRBJ1-5
D: -
CDR3: CASSSTSGGNQPQHF
DNA: TGTGCCAGCAGCTCTACTTCAGGGGGCAATCAGCCCCAGCATTTT

V: TRBV19
size: -
J: TRBJ2-2
D: -
CDR3: CASSHMGGELFF
DNA: TGTGCCAGTAGTCACATGGGCGGGGAGCTGTTTTTT

V: TRBV7-2
size: -
J: TRBJ1-1
D: TRBD1
CDR3: CASSPRTGGLSEAFF
DNA: TGTGCCAGCAGCCCCCGGACAGGGGGCTTGTCTGAAGCTTTCTTT

V: TRBV5-1
size: few
J: TRBJ1-4
D: -
CDR3: CASSPRAMGRNEKLFF
DNA: TGCGCCAGCAGCCCAAGAGCCATGGGGCGAAATGAAAAACTGTTTTTT

V: TRBV5-5
size: -
J: TRBJ1-2
D: -
CDR3: CASSLAGSYGYTF
DNA: TGTGCCAGCAGCTTGGCCGGGTCCTATGGCTACACCTTC

V: TRBV7-9
size: -
J: TRBJ2-7
D: -
CDR3: CASSATSLAEQYF
DNA: TGTGCCAGCAGCGCGACTAGTTTAGCCGAGCAGTACTTC

V: TRBV9
size: -
J: TRBJ2-7
D: -
CDR3: CASSASDGPAYEQYF
DNA: TGTGCCAGCAGCGCCTCCGACGGACCAGCCTACGAGCAGTACTTC

V: TRBV30
size: -
J: TRBJ2-5
D: -
CDR3: CAWSVLGGRETQYF
DNA: TGTGCCTGGAGTGTATTGGGGGGGCGAGAGACCCAGTACTTC

V: TRBV19
size: -
J: TRBJ2-5
D: TRBD1
CDR3: CASTSTGGRQETQYF
DNA: TGTGCCAGTACTTCGACAGGGGGCCGTCAAGAGACCCAGTACTTC

V: TRBV7-8
size: -
J: TRBJ2-7
D: TRBD1
CDR3: CASSSGTGDYEQYF
DNA: TGTGCCAGCAGCTCCGGGACAGGGGACTACGAGCAGTACTTC

V: TRBV19
size: -
J: TRBJ1-2
D: TRBD1
CDR3: CASSTADRGPGGYTF
DNA: TGTGCCAGTAGTACAGCCGACAGGGGGCCTGGTGGCTACACCTTC

V: TRBV30
size: -
J: TRBJ1-5
D: TRBD1
CDR3: CAWSGYRGSGQPQHF
DNA: TGTGCCTGGAGTGGATACAGGGGATCAGGGCAGCCCCAGCATTTT

V: TRBV27
size: -
J: TRBJ1-4
D: -
CDR3: CASSLIWGPNEKLFF
DNA: TGTGCCAGCAGTTTAATTTGGGGTCCTAATGAAAAACTGTTTTTT

V: TRBV7-9
size: -
J: TRBJ2-2
D: -
CDR3: CASSLVSTGELFF
DNA: TGTGCCAGCAGCTTAGTGTCCACCGGGGAGCTGTTTTTT

V: TRBV24-1
size: -
J: TRBJ1-4
D: -
CDR3: CATRRGALNEKLFF
DNA: TGTGCCACCAGGCGCGGGGCCCTTAATGAAAAACTGTTTTTT

V: TRBV11-2
size: -
J: TRBJ2-7
D: TRBD2
CDR3: CASSYLAASYEQYF
DNA: TGTGCCAGCAGCTACCTAGCGGCCTCCTACGAGCAGTACTTC

V: TRBV7-2
size: -
J: TRBJ1-2
D: TRBD1
CDR3: CASSQGQSYGYTF
DNA: TGTGCCAGCAGCCAGGGACAGAGCTATGGCTACACCTTC

V: TRBV19
size: -
J: TRBJ1-2
D: -
CDR3: CASSIAGIDGYTF
DNA: TGTGCCAGTAGTATAGCAGGGATCGATGGCTACACCTTC

V: TRBV27
size: -
J: TRBJ2-7
D: -
CDR3: CASSLWGHEQYF
DNA: TGTGCCAGCAGTTTATGGGGTCACGAGCAGTACTTC

V: TRBV6-2/TRBV6-3
size: -
J: TRBJ2-7
D: TRBD1
CDR3: CASSYPIPPGQAYF
DNA: TGTGCCAGCAGTTACCCAATACCGCCGGGACAGGCATACTTC

V: TRBV6-2/TRBV6-3
size: few
J: TRBJ2-2
D: -
CDR3: CASSYTFVRNTGELFF
DNA: TGTGCCAGCAGTTATACGTTCGTCAGGAACACCGGGGAGCTGTTTTTT

V: TRBV4-1
size: -
J: TRBJ2-2
D: -
CDR3: CASSQVVTSISGELFF
DNA: TGCGCCAGCAGCCAAGTGGTGACTAGTATTTCCGGGGAGCTGTTTTTT

V: TRBV6-7
size: few
J: TRBJ2-5
D: -
CDR3: CASTIKETQYF
DNA: TGTGCCAGCACCATCAAAGAGACCCAGTACTTC

V: TRBV30
size: -
J: TRBJ1-1
D: -
CDR3: CAWNPSVTDTEAFF
DNA: TGTGCCTGGAACCCGTCGGTGACAGACACTGAAGCTTTCTTT

V: TRBV10-3
size: -
J: TRBJ2-1
D: -
CDR3: CAISGRQGLGNEQFF
DNA: TGTGCCATCAGTGGCCGGCAGGGGCTTGGGAATGAGCAGTTCTTC

V: TRBV5-6
size: -
J: TRBJ1-4
D: -
CDR3: CASSKAGTDPFEPNEKLFF
DNA: TGTGCCAGCAGCAAAGCCGGGACGGACCCTTTTGAGCCTAATGAAAAACTGTTTTTT

V: TRBV27
size: -
J: TRBJ1-5
D: TRBD1
CDR3: CASRAGTGAHQPQHF
DNA: TGTGCCAGCAGGGCCGGGACAGGGGCGCATCAGCCCCAGCATTTT